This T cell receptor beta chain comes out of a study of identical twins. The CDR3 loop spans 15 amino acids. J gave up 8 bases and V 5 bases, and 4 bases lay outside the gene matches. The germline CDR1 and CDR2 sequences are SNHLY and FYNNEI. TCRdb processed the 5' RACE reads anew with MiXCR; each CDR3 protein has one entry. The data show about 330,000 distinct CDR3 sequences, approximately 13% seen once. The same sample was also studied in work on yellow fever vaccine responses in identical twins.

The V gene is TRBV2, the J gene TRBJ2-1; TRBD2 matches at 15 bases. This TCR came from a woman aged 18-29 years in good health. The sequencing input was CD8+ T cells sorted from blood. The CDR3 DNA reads TGTGCCAGCAGTAGGACTAGCGGGAGGGTTGATGAGCAGTTCTTC. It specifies CASSRTSGRVDEQFF.